Listed below are T cell receptor beta chains from one sample, sequenced in a study of shared clonotypes between healthy human individuals. Sequencing was performed with immunoSEQ multiplex PCR; in TCRdb, only in-frame clones are kept and a portion is missing. The sample consists of about 110,000 clones, around 68% of them appearing once. The sequenced sample consisted of memory CD8+ T cells sorted from blood. The receptors originated from a woman in her 30s in good health. Both conserved end residues are part of each CDR3. D genes are given only for firm matches. Clone size is given for some rows only: seen once, a few or many times, or a class if the clone is expanded.

12 | NA | NA | TRBJ1-1 | TRBV10-3 | TGTGCCATCAAGGACGGGAACACTGAAGCTTTCTTT | CAIKDGNTEAFF
16 | TRBD1 | many | TRBJ2-3 | TRBV27 | TGTGCCAGCAGTTATCTACCGGGACAGGGCGCAGATACGCAGTATTTT | CASSYLPGQGADTQYF
16 | TRBD2 | NA | TRBJ2-1 | TRBV18 | TGTGCCAGCTCCCTTCGGAGCGGGAGAGGGTACAATGAGCAGTTCTTC | CASSLRSGRGYNEQFF
15 | NA | NA | TRBJ1-1 | TRBV7-9 | TGTGCCAGCAGCTTAGGTTGGTCGGAGGACAGAGGGGCTTTCTTT | CASSLGWSEDRGAFF
17 | TRBD2 | once | TRBJ2-2 | TRBV9 | TGTGCCAGCAGCACTAGCGGGAGAGCACCCCTGACCGGGGAGCTGTTTTTT | CASSTSGRAPLTGELFF
13 | NA | once | TRBJ2-2 | TRBV6-5 | TGTGCCAGCGGGCGGGACAACACCGGGGAGCTGTTTTTT | CASGRDNTGELFF
13 | NA | few | TRBJ1-1 | TRBV19 | TGTGCCAGTAGTAATTGGGGGGCCACTGAAGCTTTCTTT | CASSNWGATEAFF
15 | TRBD1 | NA | TRBJ2-1 | TRBV27 | TGTGCCAGCAGTATCCGGGACAGGGGGGTCAATGAGCAGTTCTTC | CASSIRDRGVNEQFF
13 | NA | NA | TRBJ2-1 | TRBV28 | TGTGCCAGCAGTCGTGGGAGGTACAATGAGCAGTTCTTC | CASSRGRYNEQFF
15 | TRBD1 | NA | TRBJ1-5 | TRBV10-3 | TGTGCCATCGGTGAAGGGACAGGGGGCAATCAGCCCCAGCATTTT | CAIGEGTGGNQPQHF